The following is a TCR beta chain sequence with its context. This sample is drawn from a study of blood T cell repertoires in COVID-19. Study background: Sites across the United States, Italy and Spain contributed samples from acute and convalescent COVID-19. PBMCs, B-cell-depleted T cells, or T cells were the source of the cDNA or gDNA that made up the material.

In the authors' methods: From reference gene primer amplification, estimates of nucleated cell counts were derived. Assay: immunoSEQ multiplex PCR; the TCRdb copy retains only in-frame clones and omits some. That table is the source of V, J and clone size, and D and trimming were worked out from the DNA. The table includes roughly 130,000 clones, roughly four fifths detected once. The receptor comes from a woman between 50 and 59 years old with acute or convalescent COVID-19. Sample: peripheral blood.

CDR3: CAWSVSPTGGHGYTF. The CDR3 nucleotides read TGTGCCTGGAGTGTAAGTCCGACAGGGGGGCATGGCTACACCTTC. The chain joins TRBV30 to TRBJ1-2, with 9 bases that match TRBD1. Germline values: CDR1 GTSNPN, CDR2 SVGIG (reference sequence). This CDR3 contains 15 residues. V shed 0 bases and J 6 bases; nucleotides not matched to a gene: 8.